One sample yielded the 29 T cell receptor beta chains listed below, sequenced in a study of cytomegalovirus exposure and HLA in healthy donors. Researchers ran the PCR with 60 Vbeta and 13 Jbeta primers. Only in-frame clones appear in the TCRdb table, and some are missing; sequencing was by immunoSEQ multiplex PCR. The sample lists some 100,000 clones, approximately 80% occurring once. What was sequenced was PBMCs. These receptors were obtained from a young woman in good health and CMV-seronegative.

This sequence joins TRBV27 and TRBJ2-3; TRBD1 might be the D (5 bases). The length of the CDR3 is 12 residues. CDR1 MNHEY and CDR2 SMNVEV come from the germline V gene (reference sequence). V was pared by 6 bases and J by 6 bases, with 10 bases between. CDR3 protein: CASRIAGDTQYF. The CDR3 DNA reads TGTGCCAGCAGAATCGCAGGGGATACGCAGTATTTT.

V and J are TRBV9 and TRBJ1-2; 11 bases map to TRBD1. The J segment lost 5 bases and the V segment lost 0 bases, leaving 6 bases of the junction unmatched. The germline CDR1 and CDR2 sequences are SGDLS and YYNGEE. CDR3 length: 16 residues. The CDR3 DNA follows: TGTGCCAGCAGCGTAGTCCCAGGACAGGGGGCTTATGGCTACACCTTC. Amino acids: CASSVVPGQGAYGYTF. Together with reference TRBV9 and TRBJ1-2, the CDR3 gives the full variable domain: DSGVTQTPKHLITATGQRVTLRCSPRSGDLSVYWYQQSLDQGLQFLIQYYNGEERAKGNILERFSAQQFPDLHSELNLSSLELGDSALYFCASSVVPGQGAYGYTFGSGTRLTVV.

CDR3 amino acids: CASSVQGAGETQYF. The CDR3 coding sequence is TGCGCCAGCAGCGTACAGGGGGCCGGGGAGACCCAGTACTTC. This chain connects TRBV5-1 to TRBJ2-5, with 9 bases matching TRBD1. This CDR3 is 14 amino acids long. V lost 4 bases to trimming and J lost 5 bases; unmatched junction nucleotides: 6. Germline V gene lookup returns CDR1 SGHRS and CDR2 YFSETQ.

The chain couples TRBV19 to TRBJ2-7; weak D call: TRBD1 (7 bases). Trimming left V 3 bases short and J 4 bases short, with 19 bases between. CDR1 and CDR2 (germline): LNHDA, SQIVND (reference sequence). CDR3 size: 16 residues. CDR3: CASSIDVEEGAYEQYF. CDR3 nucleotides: TGTGCCAGTAGTATCGATGTTGAGGAGGGGGCTTACGAGCAGTACTTC.

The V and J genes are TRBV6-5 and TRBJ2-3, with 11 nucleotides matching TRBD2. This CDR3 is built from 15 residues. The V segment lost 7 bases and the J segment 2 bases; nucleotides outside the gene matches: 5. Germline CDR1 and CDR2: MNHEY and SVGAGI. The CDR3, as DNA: TGTGCCAGCACCCTGACTAGCGGGAACACAGATACGCAGTATTTT. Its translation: CASTLTSGNTDTQYF.

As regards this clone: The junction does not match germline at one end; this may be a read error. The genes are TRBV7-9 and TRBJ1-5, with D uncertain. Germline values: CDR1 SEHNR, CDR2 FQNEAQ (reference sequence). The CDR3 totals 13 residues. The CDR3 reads CSSSLGGSQPQHF. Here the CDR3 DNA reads TGTTCCAGCAGCTTAGGAGGGAGCCAGCCCCAGCATTTT.

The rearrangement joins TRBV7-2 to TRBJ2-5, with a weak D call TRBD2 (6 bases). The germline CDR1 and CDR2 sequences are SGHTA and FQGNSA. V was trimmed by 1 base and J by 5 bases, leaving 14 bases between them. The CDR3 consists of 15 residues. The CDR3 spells CASSLGVGGKETQYF. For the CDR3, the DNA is TGTGCCAGCAGCTTAGGGGTTGGGGGGAAGGAGACCCAGTACTTC.

CDR3 sequence (DNA): TGTGCCAGCAGTGCCGGGACTAGCGGGCCCCTCGAGCAGTACTTC. Its translation: CASSAGTSGPLEQYF. The V call is TRBV28, the J call TRBJ2-7, with 12 positions matching TRBD2. This CDR3 has 15 amino acids. The ends lost 5 bases at V and 6 bases at J; junction bases unmatched: 8. Looked up from germline, CDR1 is MDHEN and CDR2 is SYDVKM. Based on the CDR3 plus reference TRBV28 and TRBJ2-7, the full variable domain is DVKVTQSSRYLVKRTGEKVFLECVQDMDHENMFWYRQDPGLGLRLIYFSYDVKMKEKGDIPEGYSVSREKKERFSLILESASTNQTSMYLCASSAGTSGPLEQYFGPGTRLTVT.

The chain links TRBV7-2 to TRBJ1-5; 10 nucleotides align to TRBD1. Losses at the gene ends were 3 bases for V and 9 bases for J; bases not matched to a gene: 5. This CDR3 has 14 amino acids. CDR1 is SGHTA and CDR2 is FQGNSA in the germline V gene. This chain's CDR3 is CASSFGTGELPQHF. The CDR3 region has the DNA TGTGCCAGCAGCTTCGGGACAGGGGAATTGCCCCAGCATTTT.

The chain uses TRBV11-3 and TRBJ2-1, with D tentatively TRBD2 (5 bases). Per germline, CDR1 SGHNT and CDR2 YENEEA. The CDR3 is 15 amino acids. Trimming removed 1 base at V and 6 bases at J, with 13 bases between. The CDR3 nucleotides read TGTGCCAGCAGCTTAGGAGTGGGAGACGGCAATGAGCAGTTCTTC. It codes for CASSLGVGDGNEQFF.

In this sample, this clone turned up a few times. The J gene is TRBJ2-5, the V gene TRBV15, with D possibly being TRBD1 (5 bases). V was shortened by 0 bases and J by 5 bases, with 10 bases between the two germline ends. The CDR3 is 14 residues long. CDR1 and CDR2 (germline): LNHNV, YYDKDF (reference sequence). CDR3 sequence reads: CATSREGEVETQYF. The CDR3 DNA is TGTGCCACCAGCAGAGAAGGGGAAGTGGAGACCCAGTACTTC.

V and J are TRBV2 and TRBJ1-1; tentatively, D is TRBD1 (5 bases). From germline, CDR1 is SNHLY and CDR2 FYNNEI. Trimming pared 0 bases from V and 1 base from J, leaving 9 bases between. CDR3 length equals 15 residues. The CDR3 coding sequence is TGTGCCAGCAGTGAAGCTGTGCAGGGGAACACTGAAGCTTTCTTT. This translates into CASSEAVQGNTEAFF.

The CDR3 reads CASSPRVGHTNTGELFF. The DNA for the CDR3 is TGTGCCAGCAGCCCCCGGGTGGGACATACGAACACCGGGGAGCTGTTTTTT. This chain joins TRBV7-3 and TRBJ2-2, with a weak D call TRBD1 (6 bases). The V gene's germline CDR1 is SGHTA and CDR2 FQGTGA. V was clipped by 5 bases and J by 0 bases, with 16 bases between them. The CDR3 is 17 residues long.

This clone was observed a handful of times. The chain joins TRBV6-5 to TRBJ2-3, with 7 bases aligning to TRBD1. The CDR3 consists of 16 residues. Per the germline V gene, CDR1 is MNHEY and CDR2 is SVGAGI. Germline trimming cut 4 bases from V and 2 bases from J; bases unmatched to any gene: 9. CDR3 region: CASSSRDSGFTDTQYF. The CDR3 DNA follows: TGTGCCAGCAGTTCCAGGGACAGTGGTTTCACAGATACGCAGTATTTT.

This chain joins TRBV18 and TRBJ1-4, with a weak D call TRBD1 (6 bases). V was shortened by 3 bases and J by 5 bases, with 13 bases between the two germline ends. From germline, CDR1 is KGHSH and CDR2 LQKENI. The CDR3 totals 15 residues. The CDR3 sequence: CASSPLDSPNEKLFF. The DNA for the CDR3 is TGTGCCAGCTCACCTTTGGACAGCCCAAATGAAAAACTGTTTTTT.

The CDR3 nucleotides read TGTGCCAGCACCAAGGGACAGGGGAACACCGGGGAGCTGTTTTTT. The encoded protein is CASTKGQGNTGELFF. This chain connects TRBV2 to TRBJ2-2; TRBD1 agrees at 9 bases. Losses at the gene ends were 7 bases for V and 1 base for J; bases not matched to a gene: 4. The CDR3 consists of 15 residues. Per germline, CDR1 SNHLY and CDR2 FYNNEI.

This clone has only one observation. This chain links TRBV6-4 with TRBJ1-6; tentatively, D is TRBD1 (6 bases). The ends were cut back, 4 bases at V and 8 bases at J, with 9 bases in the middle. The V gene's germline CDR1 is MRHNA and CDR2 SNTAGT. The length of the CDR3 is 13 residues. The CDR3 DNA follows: TGTGCCAGCAGTGCCAAGGGGGATTCACCCCTCCACTTT. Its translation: CASSAKGDSPLHF.

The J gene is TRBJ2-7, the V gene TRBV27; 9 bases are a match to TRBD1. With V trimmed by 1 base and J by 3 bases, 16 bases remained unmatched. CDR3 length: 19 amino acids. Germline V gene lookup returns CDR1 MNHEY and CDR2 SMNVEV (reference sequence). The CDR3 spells CASSLWGGPGTGRNYEQYF. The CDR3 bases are TGTGCCAGCAGTTTATGGGGGGGGCCCGGGACAGGGCGGAACTACGAGCAGTACTTC.

The CDR3 loop reads CASSPWTSGAYEQYF. The CDR3, as DNA: TGTGCCAGCAGCCCCTGGACTAGCGGGGCCTACGAGCAGTACTTC. The chain couples TRBV7-2 to TRBJ2-7, with 12 nucleotides matching TRBD2. CDR3 length equals 15 residues. The V gene's germline CDR1 is SGHTA and CDR2 FQGNSA. V was clipped by 5 bases and J by 2 bases; unmatched bases: 4.

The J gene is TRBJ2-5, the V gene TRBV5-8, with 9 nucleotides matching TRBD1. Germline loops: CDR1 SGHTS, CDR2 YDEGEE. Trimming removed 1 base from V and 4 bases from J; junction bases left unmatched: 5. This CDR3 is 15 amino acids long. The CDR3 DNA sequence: TGTGCCAGCAGCTTGACAGGGGGCGCGGTAGAGACCCAGTACTTC. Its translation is CASSLTGGAVETQYF. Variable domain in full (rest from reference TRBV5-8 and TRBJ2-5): EAGVTQSPTHLIKTRGQQATLRCSPISGHTSVYWYQQALGLGLQFLLWYDEGEERNRGNFPPRFSGRQFPNYSSELNVNALELEDSALYLCASSLTGGAVETQYFGPGTRLLVL.

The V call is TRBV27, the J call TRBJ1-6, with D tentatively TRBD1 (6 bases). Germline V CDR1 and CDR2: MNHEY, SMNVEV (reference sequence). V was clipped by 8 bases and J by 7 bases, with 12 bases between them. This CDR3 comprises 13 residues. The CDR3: CASGAGENSPLHF. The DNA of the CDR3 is TGTGCCAGCGGTGCAGGGGAGAATTCACCCCTCCACTTT.

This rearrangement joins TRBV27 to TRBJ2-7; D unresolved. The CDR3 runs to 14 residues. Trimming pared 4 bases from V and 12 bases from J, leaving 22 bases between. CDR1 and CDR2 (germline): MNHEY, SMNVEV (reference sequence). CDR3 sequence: CASSSHTSPGFLYF. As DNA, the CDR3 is TGTGCCAGCAGTTCCCACACATCTCCCGGGTTTTTGTACTTC.

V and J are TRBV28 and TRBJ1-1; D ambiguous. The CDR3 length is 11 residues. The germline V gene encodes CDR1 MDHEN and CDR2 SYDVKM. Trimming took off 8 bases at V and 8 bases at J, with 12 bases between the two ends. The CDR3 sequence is CASWSWEEAFF. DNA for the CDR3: TGTGCCAGCTGGAGTTGGGAGGAAGCTTTCTTT.

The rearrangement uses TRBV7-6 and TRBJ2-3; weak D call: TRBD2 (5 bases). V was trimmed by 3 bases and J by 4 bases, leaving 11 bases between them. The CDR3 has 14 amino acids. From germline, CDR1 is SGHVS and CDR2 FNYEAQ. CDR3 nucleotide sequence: TGTGCCAGCAGCTTGAGGGCTAGGGCAGATACGCAGTATTTT. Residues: CASSLRARADTQYF.

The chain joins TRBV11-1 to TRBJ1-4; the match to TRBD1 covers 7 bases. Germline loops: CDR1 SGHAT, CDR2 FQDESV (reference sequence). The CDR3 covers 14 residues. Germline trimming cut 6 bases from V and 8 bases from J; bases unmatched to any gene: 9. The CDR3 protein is CASSHTGDGEKLFF. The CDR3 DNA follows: TGTGCCAGCAGTCACACAGGGGATGGAGAAAAACTGTTTTTT.

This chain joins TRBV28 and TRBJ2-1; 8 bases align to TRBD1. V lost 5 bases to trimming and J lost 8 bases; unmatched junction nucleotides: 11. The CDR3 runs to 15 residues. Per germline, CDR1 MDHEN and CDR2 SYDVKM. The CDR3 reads CASSDPGRGLDEQFF. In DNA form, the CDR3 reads TGTGCCAGCAGTGACCCCGGCAGGGGGCTCGATGAGCAGTTCTTC. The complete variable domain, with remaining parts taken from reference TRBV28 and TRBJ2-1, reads DVKVTQSSRYLVKRTGEKVFLECVQDMDHENMFWYRQDPGLGLRLIYFSYDVKMKEKGDIPEGYSVSREKKERFSLILESASTNQTSMYLCASSDPGRGLDEQFFGPGTRLTVL.

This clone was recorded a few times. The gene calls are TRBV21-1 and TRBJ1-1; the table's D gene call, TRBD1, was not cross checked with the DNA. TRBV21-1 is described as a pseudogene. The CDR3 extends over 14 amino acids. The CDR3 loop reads CASRGLTGTSEAFF. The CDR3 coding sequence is TGTGCCAGCAGAGGGCTGACAGGGACTTCTGAAGCTTTCTTT.

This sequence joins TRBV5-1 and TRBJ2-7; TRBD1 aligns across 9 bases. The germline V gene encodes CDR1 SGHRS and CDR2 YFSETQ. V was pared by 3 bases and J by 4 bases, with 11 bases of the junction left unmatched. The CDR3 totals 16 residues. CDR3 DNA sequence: TGCGCCAGCAGCTCCCCCGGGACAGGGAAGGTGTACGAGCAGTACTTC. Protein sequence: CASSSPGTGKVYEQYF.

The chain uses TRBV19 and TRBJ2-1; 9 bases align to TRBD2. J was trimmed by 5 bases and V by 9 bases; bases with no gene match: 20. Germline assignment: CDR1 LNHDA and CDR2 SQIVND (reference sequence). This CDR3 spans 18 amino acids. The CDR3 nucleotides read TGTGCCAGCTCACTTACCGCGGGGGGGCTCCGGAGGGACAATGAGCAGTTCTTC. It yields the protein CASSLTAGGLRRDNEQFF. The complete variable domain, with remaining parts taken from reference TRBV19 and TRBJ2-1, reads DGGITQSPKYLFRKEGQNVTLSCEQNLNHDAMYWYRQDPGQGLRLIYYSQIVNDFQKGDIAEGYSVSREKKESFPLTVTSAQKNPTAFYLCASSLTAGGLRRDNEQFFGPGTRLTVL.